This entry describes one TCR beta chain. The target of this receptor is not known. No base qualities exist here, and no much larger clone lies one base off it. The data originate from a study of blood T cells in healthy people across ages (dated by TCRdb to about 2015). Study-wide context: In model experiments, roughly one uniquely barcoded TCR beta cDNA molecule per two T cells was captured by template switching. Age-related changes in TCR beta repertoire diversity were measured in the study by deep sequencing normalized with unique cDNA molecular identifiers. The donors were divided into four age groups: young (average around 17 years), middle-aged (roughly 42), aged (about 60) and long-lived (roughly 88). To avoid experimental bias, donors of different ages were spread randomly across the sequencing lanes. The study analyzed two additional independent replicas of 1 million unique cDNA reads from the same blood draw for two donors, one aged 18 to 30 and one aged 80 or older.

Overall results and qualifications from the work: Compared with the aged group, the long-lived group had more naive CD4+ T cells, fewer expanded clones and increased TCR diversity, a pattern suggesting age selection. The percentage of naive T cells measured by flow cytometry correlated strongly with observed TCR beta diversity. Donor CMV infection status was unknown, potentially confounding age-related changes in expanded clonotypes. Conclusive comparison of naive and antigen-experienced compartments was prevented by the profiling of bulk unsorted PBMCs. Estimates of total diversity from one million sequenced T cells were regarded as lower bounds and underestimates. Observed TCR beta diversity per million T cells fell roughly linearly with age, and a significant reduction was already apparent by age roughly 40.

Counted from cysteine to phenylalanine, this CDR3 has 14 amino acids. CDR3 DNA is the only sequence kept; it has 42 bases, read in frame from the first base. V sheds 0 bases and J sheds 8 bases, leaving 10 bases between their ends. Looking up the germline V gene yields CDR1 SGHTA and CDR2 FQGNSA. The protocol used for the library was 5' RACE. Sequencing took place on an Illumina HiSeq 2500. A second about 6 to 11 cycle PCR used a sample-barcoded 5' primer and a J-beta primer mix. A template-switch 5' adaptor carrying 12 random nucleotides introduced a unique molecular identifier onto each TCR beta cDNA molecule. Each sample yielded at least 2.5 million CDR3-containing paired-end reads. First-strand cDNA synthesis was performed from all RNA using the Mint cDNA synthesis kit, with priming by a TRBC-specific oligonucleotide. Following uracil-DNA glycosylase treatment, all cDNA underwent a first 18-cycle PCR with the universal primers M1SS and BC2_uni_R. On the study's bioinformatics: For normalization, 1 million high-quality reads, each with a distinct molecular identifier, were randomly selected from each sample. Reads sharing molecular identifiers were discarded rather than binned into consensus sequences. MiTCR, set to a Q25 quality threshold and the strictest error-elimination algorithm, was used for CDR3 identification, clonotype clustering and error correction. Lower-bound total TCR beta diversity was estimated with a nonparametric unseen species model using Euler transformation. Starting from the raw public reads, TCRdb applied fastp trimming at Q25, assembled clones with MiXCR and retained in-frame beta chains. Identical CDR3 protein sequences are pooled into one entry, listed with their most common genes and DNA. In this record, the V and J calls reflect TCRdb's handling and not the investigators' own analysis. This sample is represented by 700,000 or so distinct CDR3 sequences; approximately 22% of them were singletons. Of the sample, roughly 22% falls within the top ten clones.

Systemically healthy Caucasian individuals from Russia, 35 to 50 in total and aged about 6 to 95 years, were included as donors. Ten milliliters of peripheral blood were drawn from each donor into EDTA-treated Vacutainer tubes. Ficoll-Paque density-gradient centrifugation was used to isolate PBMCs, with at least 6.5 million per sample. Total RNA, at least 5 micrograms per sample, was extracted from PBMCs with Trizol reagent. For every donor, flow cytometry on a PBMC aliquot measured the percentage of naive CD45RAhigh/CD27high T cells. The rearrangement joined TRBV7-2 to TRBJ1-4; the D gene assignment is ambiguous. The source of this sequence is a man in his sixties or seventies in good health. Sequencing used blood. CDR3 sequence: CASSLALGGEKLFF. The DNA sequence reads TGTGCCAGCAGCTTAGCCCTGGGAGGGGAAAAACTGTTTTTT.